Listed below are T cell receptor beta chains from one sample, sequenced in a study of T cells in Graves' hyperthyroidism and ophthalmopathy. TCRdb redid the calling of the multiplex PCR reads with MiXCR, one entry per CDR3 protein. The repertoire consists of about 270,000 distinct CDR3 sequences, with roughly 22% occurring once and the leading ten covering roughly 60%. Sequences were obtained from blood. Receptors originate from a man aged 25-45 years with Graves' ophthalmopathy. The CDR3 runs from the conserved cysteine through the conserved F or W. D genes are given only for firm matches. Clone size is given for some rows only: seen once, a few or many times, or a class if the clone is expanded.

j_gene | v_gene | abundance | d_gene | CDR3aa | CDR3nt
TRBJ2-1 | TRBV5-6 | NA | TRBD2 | CASRGTNRNEQFF | TGTGCCAGCAGGGGGACTAACAGAAATGAGCAGTTCTTC
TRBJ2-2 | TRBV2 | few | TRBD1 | CASSRGQGFTGELFF | TGTGCCAGCAGTAGGGGACAGGGTTTCACCGGGGAGCTGTTTTTT
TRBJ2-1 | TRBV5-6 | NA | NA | CASSLIGSLKTNEQFF | TGTGCCAGCAGCTTGATTGGGTCCCTCAAGACCAATGAGCAGTTCTTC
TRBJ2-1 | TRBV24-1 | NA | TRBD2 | CATSEAGTSGYNEQFF | TGTGCCACCAGTGAAGCTGGGACTAGCGGATACAATGAGCAGTTCTTC
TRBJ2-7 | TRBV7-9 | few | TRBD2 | CASSLLAGGYEQYF | TGTGCCAGCAGCTTACTAGCGGGAGGGTACGAGCAGTACTTC
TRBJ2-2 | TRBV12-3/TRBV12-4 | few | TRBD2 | CASRLGGDPTGELFF | TGTGCCAGCAGGCTGGGGGGGGACCCCACCGGGGAGCTGTTTTTT
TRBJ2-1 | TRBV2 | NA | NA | CASSMARSYNEQFF | TGTGCCAGCAGTATGGCAAGGTCCTACAATGAGCAGTTCTTC
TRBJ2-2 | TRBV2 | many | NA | CAGQQETTNTGELFF | TGTGCCGGACAACAAGAGACTACCAACACCGGGGAGCTGTTTTTT
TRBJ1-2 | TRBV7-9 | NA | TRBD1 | CASSRDRGFSGYTF | TGTGCCAGCAGCAGGGACAGGGGCTTCTCTGGCTACACCTTC
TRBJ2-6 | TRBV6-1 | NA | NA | CASGISGANVLTF | TGTGCCAGCGGGATCTCTGGGGCCAACGTCCTGACTTTC
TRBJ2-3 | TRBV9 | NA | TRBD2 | CASSEGLLNITDTQYF | TGTGCCAGCAGCGAGGGACTACTCAACATCACAGATACGCAGTATTTT
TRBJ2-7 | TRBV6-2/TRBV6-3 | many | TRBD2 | CASSYPSGSGEQYF | TGTGCCAGCAGTTACCCTAGCGGGAGTGGTGAGCAGTACTTC
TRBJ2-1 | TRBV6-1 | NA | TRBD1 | CASSGGQANEQFF | TGTGCCAGCAGTGGAGGACAGGCTAATGAGCAGTTCTTC
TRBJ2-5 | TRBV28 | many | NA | CASSYISGTLAQETQYF | TGTGCCAGCAGTTACATATCCGGGACACTTGCTCAAGAGACCCAGTACTTC
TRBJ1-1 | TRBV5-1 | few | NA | CASSLGGREDTEAFF | TGCGCCAGCAGCTTGGGAGGGAGAGAGGACACTGAAGCTTTCTTT
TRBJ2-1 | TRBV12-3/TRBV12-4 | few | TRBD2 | CATRLAGGSYNEQFF | TGTGCCACCCGACTAGCGGGAGGTTCCTACAATGAGCAGTTCTTC
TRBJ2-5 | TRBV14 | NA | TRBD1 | CASSQDWDRGQETQYF | TGTGCCAGCAGCCAAGATTGGGACAGGGGCCAAGAGACCCAGTACTTC
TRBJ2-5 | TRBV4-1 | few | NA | CASSQDTKQETQYF | TGCGCCAGCAGCCAAGATACGAAACAAGAGACCCAGTACTTC
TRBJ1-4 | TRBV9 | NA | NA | CASSVETAKGEKLFF | TGTGCCAGCAGCGTAGAGACAGCGAAGGGAGAAAAACTGTTTTTT
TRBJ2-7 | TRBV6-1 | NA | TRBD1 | CASSEYRTGKYGQYF | TGCGCCAGCAGTGAGTATAGGACAGGCAAGTACGGGCAGTACTTC
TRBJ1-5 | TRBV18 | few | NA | CASSLGVGPNQPQHF | TGTGCCAGCTCATTAGGCGTGGGGCCTAATCAGCCCCAGCATTTT
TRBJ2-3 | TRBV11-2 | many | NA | CASSPITDTQYF | TGTGCCAGCAGCCCTATCACAGATACGCAGTATTTT
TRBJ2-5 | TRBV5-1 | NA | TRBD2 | CASSPPVAGGRKTQYF | TGCGCCAGCAGCCCACCAGTAGCGGGAGGACGAAAGACCCAGTACTTC
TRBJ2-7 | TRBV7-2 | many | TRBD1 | CASSTWTGGVYEQYF | TGTGCCAGCAGCACTTGGACAGGGGGCGTTTACGAGCAGTACTTC
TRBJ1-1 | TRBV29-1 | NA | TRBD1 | CSGARQGGEAFF | TGCAGCGGCGCAAGACAGGGGGGCGAAGCTTTCTTT
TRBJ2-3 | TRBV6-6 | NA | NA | CASSYRGERQGDTQYF | TGTGCCAGCAGTTACCGAGGGGAGCGTCAGGGAGATACGCAGTATTTT
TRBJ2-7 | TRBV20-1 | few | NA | CSAHDPLTNEQYF | TGCAGTGCCCATGACCCTTTAACTAACGAGCAGTACTTC
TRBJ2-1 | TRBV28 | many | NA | CASSLGGLRNEQFF | TGTGCCAGCAGTTTGGGCGGCCTGCGAAATGAGCAGTTCTTC
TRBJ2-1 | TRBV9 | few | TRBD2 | CASSVLSSGRAGVAEQFF | TGTGCCAGCAGCGTTCTGAGTAGCGGGAGGGCCGGGGTAGCGGAGCAGTTCTTC
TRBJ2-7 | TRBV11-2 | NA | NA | CASSFFKSSYEQYF | TGTGCCAGCAGCTTCTTCAAATCTTCCTACGAGCAGTACTTC
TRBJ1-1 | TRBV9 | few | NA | CASSVEMNTEAFF | TGTGCCAGCAGCGTAGAGATGAACACTGAAGCTTTCTTT
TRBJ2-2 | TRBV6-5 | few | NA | CASSYRGSTGELFF | TGTGCCAGCAGTTACCGTGGTTCTACCGGGGAGCTGTTTTTT
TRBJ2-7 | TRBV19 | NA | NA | CASRFSGRGSSYEQYF | TGTGCCAGCCGGTTCTCCGGTCGAGGGAGTTCCTACGAGCAGTACTTC
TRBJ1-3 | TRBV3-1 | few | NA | CASSQGQGISGSTIYF | TGTGCCAGCAGCCAGGGTCAGGGGATCTCTGGAAGCACCATATATTTT
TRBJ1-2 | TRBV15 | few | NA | CATSQLDQNVGGYTF | TGTGCCACCAGCCAATTAGACCAAAACGTCGGCGGCTACACCTTC
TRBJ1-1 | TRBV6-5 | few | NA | CASSYRDQSTEAFF | TGTGCCAGCAGTTACCGGGACCAGAGCACTGAAGCTTTCTTT
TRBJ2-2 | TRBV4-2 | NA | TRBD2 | CASSPSGTSAGGTGELFF | TGTGCCAGCAGCCCCTCCGGGACTAGCGCCGGGGGGACCGGGGAGCTGTTTTTT
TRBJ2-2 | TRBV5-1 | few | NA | CASSYGGANFNTGELFF | TGCGCCAGCAGTTACGGCGGAGCCAATTTCAACACCGGGGAGCTGTTTTTT
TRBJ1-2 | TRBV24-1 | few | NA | CATSEQGVGGYTF | TGTGCCACCAGTGAACAGGGCGTGGGAGGCTACACCTTC
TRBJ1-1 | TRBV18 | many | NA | CASSPRVQEGTEAFF | TGTGCCAGCTCACCAAGGGTCCAGGAGGGCACTGAAGCTTTCTTT
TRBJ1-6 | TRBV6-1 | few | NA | CASSEIPLGPRGNSPLHF | TGTGCCAGCAGTGAAATACCCCTGGGGCCTCGAGGGAATTCACCCCTCCACTTT
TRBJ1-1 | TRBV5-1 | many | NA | CASKAAPRDTEAFF | TGCGCCAGCAAGGCGGCCCCGAGGGACACTGAAGCTTTCTTT
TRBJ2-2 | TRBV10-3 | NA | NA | CAISRATNTGELFF | TGTGCCATCAGTCGGGCTACGAACACCGGGGAGCTGTTTTTT
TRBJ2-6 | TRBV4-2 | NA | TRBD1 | CASSQDSGQVFSGANVLTF | TGTGCCAGCAGCCAAGACTCAGGACAGGTCTTCTCTGGGGCCAACGTCCTGACTTTC
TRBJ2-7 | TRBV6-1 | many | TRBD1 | CASSPDRGPYEQYF | TGTGCCAGCAGTCCAGACAGGGGTCCCTACGAGCAGTACTTC
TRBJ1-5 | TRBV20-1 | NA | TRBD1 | CSAGTGNSNQPQHF | TGCAGTGCTGGGACAGGGAATAGCAATCAGCCCCAGCATTTT
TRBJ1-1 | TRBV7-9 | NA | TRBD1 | CASSPQGITEAFF | TGTGCCAGCAGCCCACAGGGGATTACTGAAGCTTTCTTT
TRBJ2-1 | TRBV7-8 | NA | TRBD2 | CASSSLRLAEAKGNEQFF | TGTGCCAGCAGCTCCCTCCGACTAGCGGAGGCGAAAGGCAATGAGCAGTTCTTC
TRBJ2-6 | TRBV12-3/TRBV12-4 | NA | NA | CASSRGSGANVLTF | TGTGCCAGCAGTCGGGGTTCTGGGGCCAACGTCCTGACTTTC
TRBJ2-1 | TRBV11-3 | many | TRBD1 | CASSSGTGNYNEQFF | TGTGCCAGCAGCTCCGGGACAGGGAACTACAATGAGCAGTTCTTC
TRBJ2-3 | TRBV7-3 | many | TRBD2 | CASSSTSVSTDTQYF | TGTGCCAGCAGCTCCACTAGCGTAAGCACAGATACGCAGTATTTT
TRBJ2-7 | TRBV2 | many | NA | CASSAHSEQYF | TGTGCCAGCAGTGCCCACAGTGAGCAGTACTTC
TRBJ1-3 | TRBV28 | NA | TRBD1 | CASSQLAPGQPGNTIYF | TGTGCCAGCAGTCAATTGGCCCCGGGACAGCCTGGAAACACCATATATTTT
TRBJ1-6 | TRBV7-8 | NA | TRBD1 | CASSLGPTGRNSPLHF | TGTGCCAGCAGCTTAGGACCGACAGGGAGAAATTCACCCCTCCACTTT
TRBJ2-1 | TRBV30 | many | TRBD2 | CAWSLAGDLRNEQFF | TGTGCCTGGAGTCTAGCGGGAGATTTACGGAATGAGCAGTTCTTC
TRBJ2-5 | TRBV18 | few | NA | CASSQSTGQQETQYF | TGTGCCAGCTCCCAATCAACAGGGCAACAAGAGACCCAGTACTTC
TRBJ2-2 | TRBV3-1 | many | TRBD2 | CASSPGLANTGELFF | TGTGCCAGCAGCCCGGGACTAGCGAACACCGGGGAGCTGTTTTTT